This T cell receptor beta chain was retrieved from a study of blood T cells in healthy people across ages. The V segment lost 10 bases and the J segment 4 bases; nucleotides outside the gene matches: 10. The CDR3 extends over 14 amino acids. Germline V CDR1 and CDR2: MNHEY, SVGAGI. Sample-barcoded 5' priming and a J-beta primer mix drove a second PCR of about 6 to 12 cycles. MiXCR, applied by TCRdb to the 5' RACE reads, yields one record per CDR3 protein. The data contain over 1,500,000 distinct CDR3 sequences, around half of them seen just once; the ten biggest clones take up over 2%. Sample: blood. The clonotype originates from a middle-aged woman in good health. The V call is TRBV6-5, the J call TRBJ1-2, with 9 nucleotides matching TRBD1. Here the CDR3 DNA reads TGTGCCACGAACAGGGGGCGGGGAACCTATGGCTACACCTTC. Protein: CATNRGRGTYGYTF.